The present entry profiles one T cell receptor (beta chain) with its context. Its antigen is still unknown. The data were obtained in a study of cytomegalovirus exposure and HLA in healthy donors. General study results and limits: Through in vitro validation, three CMV-associated chains were shown to be specific for CMV antigens.

V gave up 4 bases and J gave up 1 base, with 7 bases separating them. The CDR3 extends over 13 amino acids. Germline V gene sequence: CDR1 SNHLY, CDR2 FYNNEI. The PCR used 60 Vbeta and 13 Jbeta primers. The assay was immunoSEQ multiplex PCR, and TCRdb's table has in-frame clones only and misses some. Of 220,000 or so clones in the sample, roughly 80% were seen once. The chain has TRBV2 and TRBJ2-5; D uncertain. This receptor was obtained from a woman aged 40 to 55 in good health and CMV-seronegative. The sample comprised PBMCs. Here the CDR3 DNA reads TGTGCCAGCAGTGTTAGCTTCCAAGAGACCCAGTACTTC. Encoded protein: CASSVSFQETQYF.